A single TCR beta chain is shown here with its context. Its antigen remains unknown. This sample was included in a study of shared clonotypes between healthy human individuals. Study-wide points: Few donors restricted represented genetic and exposure-history diversity.

Profiled with immunoSEQ multiplex PCR; TCRdb holds only in-frame clones, not every one. Of about 2 million clones in the sample, 85% to 95% are singletons; the top ten hold 0.1% to 0.15%. J lost 2 bases, V lost 2 bases, and 2 bases had no gene match. In germline, CDR1 is SGHAT, CDR2 FQNNGV. This CDR3 has 14 residues. The clonotype originates from a young man in good health. Input material: naive CD4+ T cells sorted from blood. Regarding subset: CD45RA+ positively selected. This chain connects TRBV11-2 to TRBJ1-2; 7 bases align to TRBD1. CDR3 region: CASSLPDRNYGYTF. The CDR3 nucleotides are TGTGCCAGCAGCTTACCGGACAGGAACTATGGCTACACCTTC. Drawing the rest from reference TRBV11-2 and TRBJ1-2, the complete variable domain is EAGVAQSPRYKIIEKRQSVAFWCNPISGHATLYWYQQILGQGPKLLIQFQNNGVVDDSQLPKDRFSAERLKGVDSTLKIQPAKLEDSAVYLCASSLPDRNYGYTFGSGTRLTVV.